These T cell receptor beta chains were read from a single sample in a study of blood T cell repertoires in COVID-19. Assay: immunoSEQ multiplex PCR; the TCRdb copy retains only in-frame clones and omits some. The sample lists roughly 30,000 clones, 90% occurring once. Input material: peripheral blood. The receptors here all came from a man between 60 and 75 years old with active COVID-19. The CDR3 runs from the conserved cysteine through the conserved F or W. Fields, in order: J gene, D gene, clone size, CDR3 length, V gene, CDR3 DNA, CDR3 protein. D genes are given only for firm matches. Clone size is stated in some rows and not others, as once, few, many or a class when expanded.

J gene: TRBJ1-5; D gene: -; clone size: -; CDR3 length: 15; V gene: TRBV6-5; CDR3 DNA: TGTGCCAGCAGGAGGACAGACGAGAGCAATCAGCCCCAGCATTTT; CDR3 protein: CASRRTDESNQPQHF
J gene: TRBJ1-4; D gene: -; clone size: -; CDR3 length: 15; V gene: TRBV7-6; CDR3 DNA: TGTGCCAGCAGCTTGACAACAGGGACTAATGAAAAACTGTTTTTT; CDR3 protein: CASSLTTGTNEKLFF
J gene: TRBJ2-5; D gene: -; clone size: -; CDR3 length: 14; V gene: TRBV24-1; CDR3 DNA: TGTGCCACCAGTGATTTGGGCGGACAAGAGACCCAGTACTTC; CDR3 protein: CATSDLGGQETQYF
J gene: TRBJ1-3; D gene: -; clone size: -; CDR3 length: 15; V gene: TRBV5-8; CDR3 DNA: TGTGCCAGCAGCTTTGCGGCCAGCTCTGGAAACACCATATATTTT; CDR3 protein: CASSFAASSGNTIYF
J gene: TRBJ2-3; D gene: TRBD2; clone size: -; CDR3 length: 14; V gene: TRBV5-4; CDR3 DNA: TGTGCCAGCAGCTTGGGGACTAGGGAGCGTACGCAGTATTTT; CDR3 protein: CASSLGTRERTQYF
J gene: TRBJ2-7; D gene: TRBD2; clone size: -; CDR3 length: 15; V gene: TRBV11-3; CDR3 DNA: TGTGCCAGCAGCCTATCTAGCGGCACCCACTACGAGCAGTACTTC; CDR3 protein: CASSLSSGTHYEQYF
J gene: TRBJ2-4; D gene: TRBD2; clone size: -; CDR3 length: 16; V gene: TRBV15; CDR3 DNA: TGTGCCACCAGCAGACAGACGGGGGGGCCTGGAAACATTCAGTACTTC; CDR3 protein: CATSRQTGGPGNIQYF
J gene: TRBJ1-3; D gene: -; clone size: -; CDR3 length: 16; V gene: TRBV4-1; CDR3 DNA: TGCGCCAGCAGCCAAGGCGCAGGCCGCTCTGGAAACACCATATATTTT; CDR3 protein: CASSQGAGRSGNTIYF
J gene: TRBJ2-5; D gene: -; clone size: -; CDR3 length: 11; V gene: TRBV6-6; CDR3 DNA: TGTGCCAGCAGTGGCACAGGCGTCGAATACTTC; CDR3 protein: CASSGTGVEYF
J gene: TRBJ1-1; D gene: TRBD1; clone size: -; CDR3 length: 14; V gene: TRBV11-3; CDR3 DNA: TGTGCCAGCAGCTCGTCAGGACAGGGTCTTGAAGCTTTCTTT; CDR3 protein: CASSSSGQGLEAFF
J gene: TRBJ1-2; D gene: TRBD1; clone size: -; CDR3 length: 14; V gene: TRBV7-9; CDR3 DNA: TGTGCCAGCAGCCGACAGGGGCCGGGCTATGGCTACACCTTC; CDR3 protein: CASSRQGPGYGYTF
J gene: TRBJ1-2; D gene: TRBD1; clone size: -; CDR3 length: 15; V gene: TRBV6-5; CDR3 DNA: TGTGCCAGCAGAGCCCCCGGGACAGGGTTTGTGGGCTACACCTTC; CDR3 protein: CASRAPGTGFVGYTF
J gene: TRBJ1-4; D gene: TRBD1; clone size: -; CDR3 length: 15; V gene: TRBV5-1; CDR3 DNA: TGCGCCAGCAGCTTGACAGGGGAGACTAATGAAAAACTGTTTTTT; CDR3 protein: CASSLTGETNEKLFF
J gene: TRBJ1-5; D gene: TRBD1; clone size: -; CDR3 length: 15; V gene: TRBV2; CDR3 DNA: TGTGCCAGCAGACGGGACAGGGGGAGGAATCAGCCCCAGCATTTT; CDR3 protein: CASRRDRGRNQPQHF
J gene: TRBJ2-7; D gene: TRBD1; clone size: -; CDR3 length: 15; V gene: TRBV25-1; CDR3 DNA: TGTGCCAGCAGTGAAATCGACAGGGACTCCTACGAGCAGTACTTC; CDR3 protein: CASSEIDRDSYEQYF
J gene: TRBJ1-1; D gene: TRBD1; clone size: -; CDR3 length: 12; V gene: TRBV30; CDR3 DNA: TGTGCCTCCAACCAGGGGGCGAATGAAGCTTTCTTT; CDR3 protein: CASNQGANEAFF
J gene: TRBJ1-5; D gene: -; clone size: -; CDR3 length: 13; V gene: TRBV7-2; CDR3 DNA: TGTGCCAGCAGCCCAGACAGGTACCAGCCCCAGCATTTT; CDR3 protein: CASSPDRYQPQHF
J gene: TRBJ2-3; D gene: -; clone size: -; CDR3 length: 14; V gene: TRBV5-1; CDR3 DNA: TGCGCCAGCAGCTTGGTCTCAGGGGCAGATACGCAGTATTTT; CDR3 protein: CASSLVSGADTQYF
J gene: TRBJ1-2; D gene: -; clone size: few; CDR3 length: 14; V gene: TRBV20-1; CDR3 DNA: TGCAGTGCTAGTCCCTTGCCGGGACTAAAGGGCTACACCTTC; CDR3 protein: CSASPLPGLKGYTF
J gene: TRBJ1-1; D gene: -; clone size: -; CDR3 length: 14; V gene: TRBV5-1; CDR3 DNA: TGCGCCAGCAGCTTGTGGGGCACGAACACTGAAGCTTTCTTT; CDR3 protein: CASSLWGTNTEAFF
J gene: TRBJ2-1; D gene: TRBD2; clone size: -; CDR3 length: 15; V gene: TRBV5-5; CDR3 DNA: TGTGCCAGCAGCTTGCTAGCGGTTGCCTACAATGAGCAGTTCTTC; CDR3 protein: CASSLLAVAYNEQFF
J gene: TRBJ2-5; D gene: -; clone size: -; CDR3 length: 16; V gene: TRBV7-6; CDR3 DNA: TGTGCCAGCAGCTTAGCGGGAGTGGGCGGGGCGGAGACCCAGTACTTC; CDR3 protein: CASSLAGVGGAETQYF
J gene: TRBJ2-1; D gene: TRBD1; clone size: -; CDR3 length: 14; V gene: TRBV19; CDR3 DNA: TGTGCCAGTAGTGCAGGGGGCTCCTACAATGAGCAGTTCTTC; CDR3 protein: CASSAGGSYNEQFF
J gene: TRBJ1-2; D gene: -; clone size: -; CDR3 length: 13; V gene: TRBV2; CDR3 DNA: TGTGGAGACTCCCGGGGGGCTGGGTATGGCTACACCTTC; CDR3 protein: CGDSRGAGYGYTF
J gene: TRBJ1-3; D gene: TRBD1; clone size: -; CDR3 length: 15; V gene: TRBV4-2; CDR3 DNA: TGTGCCAGCAGCCAAGCCCTGGGACAGGGAAAAAGGACGGATTTT; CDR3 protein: CASSQALGQGKRTDF
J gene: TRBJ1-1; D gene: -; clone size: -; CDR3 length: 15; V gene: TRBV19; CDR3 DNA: TGTGCCAGTAGTCAAACCCGAGGGGGGGGGAATGAAGCTTTCTTT; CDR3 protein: CASSQTRGGGNEAFF
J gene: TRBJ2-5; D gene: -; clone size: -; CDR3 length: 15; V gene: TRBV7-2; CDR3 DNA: TGTGCCAGCAGCTTAAGCCGCAGGGTCGGAGAGACCCAGTACTTC; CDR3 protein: CASSLSRRVGETQYF
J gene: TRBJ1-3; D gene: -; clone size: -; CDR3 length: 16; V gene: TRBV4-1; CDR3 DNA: TGCGCCAGCAGCCAGCCTGCCGGGTCCTCTGGAAACACCATATATTTT; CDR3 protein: CASSQPAGSSGNTIYF
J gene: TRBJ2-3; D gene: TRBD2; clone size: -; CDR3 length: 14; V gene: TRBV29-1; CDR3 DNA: TGCAGCGTCGCCGGGACTAGGAACACAGATACGCAGTATTTT; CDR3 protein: CSVAGTRNTDTQYF
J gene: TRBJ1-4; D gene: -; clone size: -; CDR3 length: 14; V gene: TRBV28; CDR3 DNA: TGTGCCAGCAGTAAAGGAGGCGTAGGTGAAAAACTGTTTTTT; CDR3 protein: CASSKGGVGEKLFF
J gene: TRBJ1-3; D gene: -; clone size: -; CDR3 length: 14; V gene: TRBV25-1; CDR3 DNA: TGTGCCAGCAGACCCGTAGCCTCTGGAAACACCATATATTTT; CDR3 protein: CASRPVASGNTIYF
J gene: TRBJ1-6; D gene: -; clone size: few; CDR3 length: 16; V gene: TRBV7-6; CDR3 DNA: TGTGCCAGCAGCGCACAGGGAAGCTCCTATAATTCACCCCTCCACTTT; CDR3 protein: CASSAQGSSYNSPLHF
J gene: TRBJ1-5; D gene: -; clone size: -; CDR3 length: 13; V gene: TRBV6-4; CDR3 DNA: TGTGCCAGCAGTGTGGAGGACAATCAGCCCCAGCATTTT; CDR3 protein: CASSVEDNQPQHF
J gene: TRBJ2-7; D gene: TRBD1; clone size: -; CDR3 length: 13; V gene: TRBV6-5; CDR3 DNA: TGTGCCAGCACTCTCCGACAGGGGTACGAGCAGTACTTC; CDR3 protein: CASTLRQGYEQYF
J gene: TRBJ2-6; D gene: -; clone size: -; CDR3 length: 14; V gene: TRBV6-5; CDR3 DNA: TGTGCCACCCCACAGGTCTCTGGGGCCAACGTCCTGACTTTC; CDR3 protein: CATPQVSGANVLTF
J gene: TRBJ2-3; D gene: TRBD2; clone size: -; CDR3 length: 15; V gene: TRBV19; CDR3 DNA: TGTGCCAGTAGTATCGCGGGGGGCCTCACAGATACGCAGTATTTT; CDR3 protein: CASSIAGGLTDTQYF
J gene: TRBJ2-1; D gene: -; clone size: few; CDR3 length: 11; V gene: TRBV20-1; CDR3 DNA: TGCAGTGCCCGAGGGACACCCGAGCAGTTCTTC; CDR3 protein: CSARGTPEQFF
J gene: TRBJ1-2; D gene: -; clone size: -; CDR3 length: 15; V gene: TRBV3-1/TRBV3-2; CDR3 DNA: TGTGCCAGCAGCCAAGATGGTGGCAGGACTGGAGGCTACACCTTC; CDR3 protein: CASSQDGGRTGGYTF
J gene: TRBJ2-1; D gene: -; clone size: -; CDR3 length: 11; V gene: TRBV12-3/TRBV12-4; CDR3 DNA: TGTGCCAGCAGTCCCCTTGATGAGCAGTTCTTC; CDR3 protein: CASSPLDEQFF
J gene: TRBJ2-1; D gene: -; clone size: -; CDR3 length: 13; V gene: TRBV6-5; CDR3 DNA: TGTGCCAGCCGGAGGACGGAAGGGAATGAGCAGTTCTTC; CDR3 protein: CASRRTEGNEQFF
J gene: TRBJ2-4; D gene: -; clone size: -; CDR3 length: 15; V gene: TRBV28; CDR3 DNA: TGTGCCAGCAGCCCTCCAGGAATGGCCAAAAACATTCAGTACTTC; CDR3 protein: CASSPPGMAKNIQYF
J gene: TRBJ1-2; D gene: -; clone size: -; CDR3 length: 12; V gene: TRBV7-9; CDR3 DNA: TGTGCCAGCAGCCCCCAGGGGTATGGCTACACCTTC; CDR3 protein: CASSPQGYGYTF
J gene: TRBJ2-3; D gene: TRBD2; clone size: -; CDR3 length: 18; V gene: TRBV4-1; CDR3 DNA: TGCGCCAGCAGCCAAGGTCGGGCTAGCGGGGGGGCCGCAGATACGCAGTATTTT; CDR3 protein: CASSQGRASGGAADTQYF
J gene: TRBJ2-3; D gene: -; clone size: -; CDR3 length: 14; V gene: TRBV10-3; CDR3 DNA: TGTGCCATCAGTGGGGGCCGCACCACAGATACGCAGTATTTT; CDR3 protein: CAISGGRTTDTQYF
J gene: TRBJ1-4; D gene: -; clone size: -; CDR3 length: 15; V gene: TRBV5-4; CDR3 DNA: TGTGCCAGCAGCTTGAATCTAGGGGCGGATGAAAAACTGTTTTTT; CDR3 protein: CASSLNLGADEKLFF
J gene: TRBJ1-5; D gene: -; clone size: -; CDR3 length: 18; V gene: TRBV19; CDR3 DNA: TGTGCCAGTAGTATGCGCCTTTTGAGAGGGGCGGGGAATCAGCCCCAGCATTTT; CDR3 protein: CASSMRLLRGAGNQPQHF
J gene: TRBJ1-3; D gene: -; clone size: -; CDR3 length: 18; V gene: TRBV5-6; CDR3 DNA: TGTGCCAGCAGCTTACTATTACCAGGGGACCACTCTGGAAACACCATATATTTT; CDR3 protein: CASSLLLPGDHSGNTIYF
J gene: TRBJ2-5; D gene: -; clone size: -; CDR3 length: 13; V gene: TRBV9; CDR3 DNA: TGTGCCAGCACGGGAGCGGGCCAAGAGACCCAGTACTTC; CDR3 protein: CASTGAGQETQYF
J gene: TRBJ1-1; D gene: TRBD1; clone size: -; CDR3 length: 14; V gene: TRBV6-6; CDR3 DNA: TGTGCCAGCACCTTGACAGGGGAGCCCACTGAAGCTTTCTTT; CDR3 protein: CASTLTGEPTEAFF
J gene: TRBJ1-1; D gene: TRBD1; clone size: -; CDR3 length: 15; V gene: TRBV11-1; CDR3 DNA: TGTGCCAGCAGCTCTAAGACAGGGACCAACACTGAAGCTTTCTTT; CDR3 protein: CASSSKTGTNTEAFF
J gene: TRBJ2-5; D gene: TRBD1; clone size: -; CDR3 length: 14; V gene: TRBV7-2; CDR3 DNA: TGTGCCAGCAGCCTAGACAGGGCTCAAGAGACCCAGTACTTC; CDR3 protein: CASSLDRAQETQYF
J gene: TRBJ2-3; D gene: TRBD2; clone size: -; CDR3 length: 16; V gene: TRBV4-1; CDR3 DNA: TGCGCCAGCAGCCAGGCGACTAGCGGGGCAATTGATACGCAGTATTTT; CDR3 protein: CASSQATSGAIDTQYF
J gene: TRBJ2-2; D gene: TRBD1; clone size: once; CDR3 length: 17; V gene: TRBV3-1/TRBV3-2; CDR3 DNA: TGTGCCAGCAGCCAACGTGGGACAGGAGTTTACGGTGGGGAGCTGTTTTTT; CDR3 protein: CASSQRGTGVYGGELFF
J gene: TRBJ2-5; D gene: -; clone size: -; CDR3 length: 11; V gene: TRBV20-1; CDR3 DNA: TGCAGTGCTTTACCAGAAGAGACCCAGTACTTC; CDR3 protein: CSALPEETQYF
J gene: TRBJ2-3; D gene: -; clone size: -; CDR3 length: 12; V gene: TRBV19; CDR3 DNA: TGTGCCAGTAGTTCGAGGACTAATCAGCAGTATTTT; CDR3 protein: CASSSRTNQQYF